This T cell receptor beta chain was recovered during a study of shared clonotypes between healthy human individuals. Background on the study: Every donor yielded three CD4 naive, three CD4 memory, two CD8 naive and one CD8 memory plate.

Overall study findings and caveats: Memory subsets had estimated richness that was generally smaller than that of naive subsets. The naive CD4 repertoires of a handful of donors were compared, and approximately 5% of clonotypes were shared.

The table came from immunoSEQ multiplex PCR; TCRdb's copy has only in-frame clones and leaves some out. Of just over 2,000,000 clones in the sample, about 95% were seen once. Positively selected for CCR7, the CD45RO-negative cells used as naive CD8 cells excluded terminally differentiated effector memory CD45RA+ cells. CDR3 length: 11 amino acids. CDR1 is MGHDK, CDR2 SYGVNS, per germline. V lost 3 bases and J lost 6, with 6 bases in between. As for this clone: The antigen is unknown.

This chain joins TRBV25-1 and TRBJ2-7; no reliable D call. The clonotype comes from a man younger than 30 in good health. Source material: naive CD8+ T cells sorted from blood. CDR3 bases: TGTGCCAGCAGTGAGTGGAGCGAGCAGTACTTC. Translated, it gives CASSEWSEQYF.